The 20 T cell receptor beta chains reported below all come from one sample, sequenced in a study of radiotherapy plus CTLA-4 blockade in lung cancer (dated by TCRdb to the late 2010s). The protocol used for the library was the immunoSEQ multiplex PCR assay. TCRdb stores this immuneACCESS table with in-frame sequences only. Part of the clones is absent; in the studies checked, under half of the shortfall reflects unresolved V genes, and no reason is known for the rest. The sample yields about 39,000 clones; about four fifths were counted once. The ten largest clones take up 23% of the sample. Source: peripheral blood, taken from a patient treated with radiotherapy plus ipilimumab. The receptors were sampled from a human donor with non-small cell lung cancer that progressed on radiotherapy plus ipilimumab.

On this clone itself: With a far larger clone one base away, a read error is the likely cause. Because the CDR3 is missing its conserved closing phenylalanine or tryptophan, this is likely a read error. V usage is TRBV2 and J usage is TRBJ1-5, with D unclear. The ends were cut back, 5 bases at V and 1 base at J, with 9 bases in the middle. The CDR3 runs 14 residues. Germline V CDR1 and CDR2: SNHLY, FYNNEI. CDR3 in amino acids: CASSSEASNQPQHY. The DNA for the CDR3 is TGTGCCAGCAGTTCGGAGGCAAGCAATCAGCCCCAGCATTAT.

The chain combines TRBV18 with TRBJ2-7, with 8 bases fitting TRBD1. The V segment lost 6 bases and the J segment 3 bases; nucleotides outside the gene matches: 19. This CDR3 has 18 amino acids. CDR1 KGHSH and CDR2 LQKENI come from the germline V gene. Here the CDR3 reads CASSLQTSQGAWVYEQYF. The DNA of the CDR3 is TGTGCCAGCTCTCTTCAGACGTCGCAGGGGGCATGGGTCTACGAGCAGTACTTC.

CDR3 loop: CASSESGGGELFF. CDR3 bases: TGCGCCAGCAGTGAGTCCGGTGGCGGGGAGCTGTTTTTT. The chain recombines TRBV10-2 with TRBJ2-2; D not resolved. The CDR3 loop spans 13 amino acids. Germline lookup yields CDR1 WSHSY and CDR2 SAAADI. V lost 0 bases to trimming and J lost 7 bases, with 6 bases between them.

This chain connects TRBV6-1 to TRBJ1-4, with D possibly TRBD1 on 6 matching bases. The CDR3 has 14 residues. The V end was cut by 4 bases, the J end by 8 bases, with 14 bases between. CDR1 is MNHNS and CDR2 is SASEGT in the germline V gene. CDR3 sequence reads: CASSGGTRSEKLFF. CDR3 coding DNA: TGTGCCAGCAGTGGGGGGACACGTTCGGAAAAACTGTTTTTT.

This chain connects TRBV5-1 to TRBJ2-1; tentatively, D is TRBD2 (5 bases). Trimming removed 1 base at V and 8 bases at J, with 10 bases between. The CDR3 spans 13 residues. From germline, CDR1 is SGHRS and CDR2 YFSETQ. CDR3 sequence (DNA): TGCGCCAGCAGCTTGAGTCCGGGATATGAGCAGTTCTTC. Translation: CASSLSPGYEQFF.

This chain connects TRBV7-6 to TRBJ1-1; the D gene is possibly TRBD1 (6 bases). V lost 5 bases and J lost 1, with 14 bases in between. Per the germline V gene, CDR1 is SGHVS and CDR2 is FNYEAQ. The CDR3 totals 15 residues. DNA of the CDR3: TGTGCCAGCAGCCCGGACAGCTACGAGAACACTGAAGCTTTCTTT. Translating it yields CASSPDSYENTEAFF.

The J gene is TRBJ2-7, the V gene TRBV7-8; D not certain. Germline CDR1 is SGHVS and CDR2 is FQNEAQ. CDR3 length: 16 amino acids. Trimming removed 2 bases at V and 1 base at J, with 15 bases between. The CDR3 region has the DNA TGTGCCAGCAGCTTAAAATCGTTGAGGTTGTCCTACGAGCAGTACTTC. Translated, it gives CASSLKSLRLSYEQYF.

The chain is built from TRBV19 and TRBJ1-1, with 8 bases fitting TRBD1. The CDR3 loop spans 13 amino acids. V shed 7 bases, J shed 3 bases, and the junction held 4 bases outside the gene matches. CDR1 is LNHDA, CDR2 SQIVND, per germline (reference sequence). CDR3: CASIAGGDTEAFF. The DNA for the CDR3 is TGTGCCAGTATTGCAGGGGGCGACACTGAAGCTTTCTTT.

The chain recombines TRBV13 with TRBJ2-3; tentative D call: TRBD2 (6 bases). Germline V lookup: CDR1 PRHDT, CDR2 FYEKMQ (reference sequence). Trimming removed 5 bases at V and 4 bases at J, with 19 bases between. The CDR3 runs to 16 residues. The CDR3: CASSDGRPWVADTQYF. The CDR3 DNA follows: TGTGCCAGCAGCGACGGGAGACCGTGGGTTGCAGATACGCAGTATTTT.

The chain carries TRBV2 and TRBJ1-5; 7 nucleotides agree with TRBD1. The J segment lost 0 bases and the V segment lost 1 base, leaving 0 bases of the junction unmatched. The CDR3 contains 15 residues. CDR1 is SNHLY, CDR2 FYNNEI, per germline. CDR3 DNA: TGTGCCAGCAGTGAAGGGGACAGTAGCAATCAGCCCCAGCATTTT. Translated, it gives CASSEGDSSNQPQHF. Full variable domain (remainder filled in from reference TRBV2 and TRBJ1-5): EPEVTQTPSHQVTQMGQEVILRCVPISNHLYFYWYRQILGQKVEFLVSFYNNEISEKSEIFDDQFSVERPDGSNFTLKIRSTKLEDSAMYFCASSEGDSSNQPQHFGDGTRLSIL.

The chain uses TRBV5-6 and TRBJ2-5; 8 bases fit TRBD1. J gave up 5 bases and V 4 bases, and 7 bases lay outside the gene matches. CDR3 length: 14 residues. Per the germline V gene, CDR1 is SGHDT and CDR2 is YYEEEE. CDR3 bases: TGTGCCAGCAGCCCCAGGGGGCTGGGGGAGACCCAGTACTTC. It specifies CASSPRGLGETQYF.

The CDR3 region is CASSLKHLRGEKLFF. In DNA form, the CDR3 reads TGTGCCAGCAGCTTAAAACACCTCCGGGGTGAAAAACTGTTTTTT. The rearrangement uses TRBV7-9 and TRBJ1-4; D unclear. Germline V lookup: CDR1 SEHNR, CDR2 FQNEAQ (reference sequence). V was trimmed by 2 bases and J by 7 bases, leaving 14 bases between them. This CDR3 contains 15 residues.

The rearrangement links TRBV4-3 to TRBJ2-7; D possibly corresponds to TRBD1 (5 bases). The length of the CDR3 is 15 residues. V was trimmed by 5 bases and J by 0 bases, leaving 14 bases between them. CDR1 is LGHNA, CDR2 YSLEER, per germline. CDR3 amino acids: CASSSHPGYSYEQYF. The CDR3 DNA reads TGCGCCAGCAGCTCACACCCAGGGTACTCCTACGAGCAGTACTTC.

The chain has TRBV7-2 and TRBJ2-2; 8 bases line up with TRBD2. The CDR3 totals 15 residues. CDR1 is SGHTA and CDR2 is FQGNSA in the germline V gene. J lost 4 bases, V lost 8 bases, and 9 bases had no gene match. CDR3 DNA: TGTGCCAGCCCCATCCCCAGCGGGGGCACCGGGGAGCTGTTTTTT. Its protein product is CASPIPSGGTGELFF.

The rearrangement joins TRBV19 to TRBJ2-3, with TRBD2 matching over 7 bases. The CDR3 length is 14 residues. In germline, CDR1 is LNHDA, CDR2 SQIVND (reference sequence). The V gene end was trimmed by 5 bases and the J gene end by 6 bases; junction bases not matched to a gene: 8. The CDR3 nucleotides read TGTGCCAGTAGTTCGCGGGGAGGGTTCGATACGCAGTATTTT. It encodes CASSSRGGFDTQYF.

This clone was observed once. The chain employs TRBV4-3 and TRBJ1-2, with 11 bases identical to TRBD1. The CDR3 is made up of 15 amino acids. Germline trimming cut 1 base from V and 5 bases from J; bases unmatched to any gene: 3. Germline CDR1 reads LGHNA; CDR2 reads YSLEER. This CDR3 reads CASSQADRGRYGYTF. Here the CDR3 DNA reads TGCGCCAGCAGCCAAGCGGACAGGGGGCGGTATGGCTACACCTTC.

This chain uses TRBV6-1 with TRBJ1-6, with D uncertain. V lost 10 bases, J lost 0 bases, and 7 bases lay in between. CDR1 is MNHNS and CDR2 is SASEGT in the germline V gene. This CDR3 contains 13 residues. The CDR3 spells CAIVSSYNSPLHF. DNA of the CDR3: TGTGCCATCGTGAGCTCCTATAATTCACCCCTCCACTTT.

The table lists this clone with a few counts. The J gene is TRBJ2-7, the V gene TRBV6-6; 11 bases are shared with TRBD2. CDR1 is MNHNY, CDR2 SVGAGI, per germline (reference sequence). This CDR3 has 16 amino acids. V lost 5 bases to trimming and J lost 4 bases; unmatched junction nucleotides: 10. This CDR3 is CASSAKGSGGAYEQYF. CDR3 coding DNA: TGTGCCAGCAGTGCCAAGGGTAGCGGGGGGGCTTACGAGCAGTACTTC.

This chain links TRBV2 with TRBJ1-2, with 7 bases lining up with TRBD1. This CDR3 comprises 14 residues. Germline assignment: CDR1 SNHLY and CDR2 FYNNEI. Trimming cost V 3 bases and J 4 bases; bases outside gene matches: 5. CDR3 sequence reads: CASSEGQISYGYTF. The CDR3 DNA reads TGTGCCAGCAGTGAGGGACAGATATCCTATGGCTACACCTTC.

The chain joins TRBV18 to TRBJ2-1, with TRBD1 matching over 10 bases. V was pared by 6 bases and J by 10 bases, with 3 bases of the junction left unmatched. The CDR3 contains 12 residues. Germline CDR1 KGHSH, CDR2 LQKENI. CDR3 sequence (DNA): TGTGCCAGCTCGGGGACAGGGGACGAGCAGTTCTTC. Residues: CASSGTGDEQFF.